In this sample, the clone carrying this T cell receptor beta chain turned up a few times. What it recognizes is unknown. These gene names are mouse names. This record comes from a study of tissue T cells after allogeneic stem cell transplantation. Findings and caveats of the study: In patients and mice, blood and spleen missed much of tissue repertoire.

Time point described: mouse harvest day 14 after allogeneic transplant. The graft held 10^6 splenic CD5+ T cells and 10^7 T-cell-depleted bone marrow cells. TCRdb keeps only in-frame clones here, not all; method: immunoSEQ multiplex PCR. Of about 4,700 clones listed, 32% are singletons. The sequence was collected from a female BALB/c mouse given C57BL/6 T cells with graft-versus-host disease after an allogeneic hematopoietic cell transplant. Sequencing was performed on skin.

The CDR3 is CSSSQSASTEVFF. The DNA read from the CDR3 is TGCTCCAGCAGTCAATCGGCCAGTACAGAAGTCTTC. The V and J genes are TRBV23 and TRBJ1-1. The CDR3 is cut off 1 residue early in the read; its end comes from the germline J gene. The germline gives CDR1 KGHTA, CDR2 FQNQQP. This CDR3 contains 13 residues. Filled out from reference TRBV23 and TRBJ1-1, the complete variable domain reads DAAVTQKPRYLIKMKGQEAEMKCIPEKGHTAVFWYQQKQSKELKFLIYFQNQQPLDQIDMVKERFSAVCPSSSLCSLGIRTCEAEDSALYLCSSSQSASTEVFFGKGTRLTVV.